A single sample gave rise to the 3 T cell receptor beta chains below, sequenced in a study of molecular identifiers for immune sequencing clone quantification. One entry per CDR3 protein, called by TCRdb with MiXCR from the PCR reads. The repertoire has 460,000 or so distinct CDR3 sequences, 20% to 25% of them found once; the top ten carry about 0.8%. Sequenced sample: naive CD8+ T cells from blood, with Jurkat cell RNA spiked in. Subset given: FACS-sorted CD8+CD4-CCR7+CD45RA+ naive T cells. These receptors all stem from a human donor in good health. Some libraries in this study had Jurkat cell RNA spiked in.

The V gene is TRBV2, the J gene TRBJ1-5; D perhaps matches TRBD1 (6 bases). The germline gives CDR1 SNHLY, CDR2 FYNNEI. The CDR3 consists of 18 residues. Trimming stripped 5 bases from V and 1 base from J, with 21 bases between. CDR3 bases: TGTGCCAGCAGTCCTATATCTTCCAGGGGATTAAGCAATCAGCCCCAGCATTTT. Translation: CASSPISSRGLSNQPQHF.

The V and J genes are TRBV12-3 or TRBV12-4 and TRBJ2-5; perhaps D is TRBD1 or TRBD2 (5 bases each). Trimming pared 4 bases from V and 4 bases from J, leaving 16 bases between. This CDR3 is built from 15 residues. CDR3 DNA: TGTGCCAGCAGTTCCCCAGGGTTTGAGGGAGAGACCCAGTACTTC. This gives the protein CASSSPGFEGETQYF.

This sequence joins TRBV7-2 and TRBJ2-3; TRBD2 is a possible D gene (6 bases). V lost 1 base to trimming and J lost 4 bases, with 15 bases between them. Per the germline V gene, CDR1 is SGHTA and CDR2 is FQGNSA. This CDR3 region has 16 residues. CDR3 nucleotide sequence: TGTGCCAGCAGCTTAGTGTACGGGAGCGCCCCAGATACGCAGTATTTT. Residues: CASSLVYGSAPDTQYF.